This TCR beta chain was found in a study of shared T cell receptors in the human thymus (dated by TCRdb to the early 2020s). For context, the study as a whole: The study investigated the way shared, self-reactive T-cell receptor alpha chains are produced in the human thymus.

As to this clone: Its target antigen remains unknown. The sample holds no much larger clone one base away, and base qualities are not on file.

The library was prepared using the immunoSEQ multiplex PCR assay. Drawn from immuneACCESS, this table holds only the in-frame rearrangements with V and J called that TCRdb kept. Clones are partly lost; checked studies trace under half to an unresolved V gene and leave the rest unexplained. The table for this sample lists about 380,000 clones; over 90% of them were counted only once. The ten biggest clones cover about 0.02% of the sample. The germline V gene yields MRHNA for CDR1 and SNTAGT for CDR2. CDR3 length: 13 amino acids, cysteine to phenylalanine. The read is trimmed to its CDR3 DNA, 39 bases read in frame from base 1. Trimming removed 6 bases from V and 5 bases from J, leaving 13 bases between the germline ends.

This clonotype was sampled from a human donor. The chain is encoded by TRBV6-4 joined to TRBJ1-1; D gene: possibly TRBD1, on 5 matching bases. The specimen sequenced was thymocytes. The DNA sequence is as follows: TGTGCCAGCAGGATGGGGGGGAGTACTGAAGCTTTCTTT. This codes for CASRMGGSTEAFF.